These 15 T cell receptor beta chains were all obtained from the same sample, sequenced in a study of PD-1 blockade in classical Hodgkin lymphoma (dated by TCRdb to 2020 to 2022). Library generation was performed with the immunoSEQ multiplex PCR assay. This immuneACCESS table, as held by TCRdb, lists in-frame sequences with V and J called but not all clones. Of the missing ones, under half trace to an unresolved V gene in checked studies; the others have no known cause. The sample records just under 65,000 clones, 75% to 95% of which are singletons. About a tenth of the sample goes to the ten largest clones. The time point label on this specimen signifies: cycle 4 day 1 (C4D1), after less than 7 weeks of nivolumab. Every trial patient had relapsed after autologous stem cell transplantation, and cohorts A, B and C differed in prior brentuximab vedotin exposure. The sequences come from peripheral blood mononuclear cells (PBMCs), collected before the fourth cycle of nivolumab. The receptors originated from a human donor with classical Hodgkin lymphoma.

The chain has TRBV6-5 and TRBJ1-5, with a weak D call TRBD1 (6 bases). The length of the CDR3 is 14 residues. In germline, CDR1 is MNHEY, CDR2 SVGAGI. V lost 6 bases and J 3 bases, leaving 12 bases between the germline ends. CDR3 protein: CASSLGQSNQPQHF. DNA of the CDR3: TGTGCCAGCAGCCTTGGACAGTCCAATCAGCCCCAGCATTTT.

The chain is built from TRBV27 and TRBJ2-3; no clear D gene. Trimming shortened V by 10 bases and J by 3 bases, and 8 bases separated the two germline ends. Germline V gene data show CDR1 as MNHEY and CDR2 as SMNVEV (reference sequence). The CDR3 runs to 11 residues. The CDR3 spells CATYGTDTQYF. CDR3 in DNA: TGTGCCACCTACGGGACAGATACGCAGTATTTT.

V is TRBV5-1 and J is TRBJ1-4; no clear D. CDR3 length: 13 residues. Trimming pared 4 bases from V and 5 bases from J, leaving 9 bases between. Germline CDR1 reads SGHRS; CDR2 reads YFSETQ. The CDR3 DNA is TGCGCCAGCAGCGGAACTCAGAATGAAAAACTGTTTTTT. This encodes CASSGTQNEKLFF. Variable domain in full (rest from reference TRBV5-1 and TRBJ1-4): KAGVTQTPRYLIKTRGQQVTLSCSPISGHRSVSWYQQTPGQGLQFLFEYFSETQRNKGNFPGRFSGRQFSNSRSEMNVSTLELGDSALYLCASSGTQNEKLFFGSGTQLSVL.

The V gene is TRBV19, the J gene TRBJ1-1; D may be TRBD1 (6 bases). Germline V lookup: CDR1 LNHDA, CDR2 SQIVND (reference sequence). CDR3 size: 14 residues. Between the trimmed V and J ends, which lost 8 bases and 0 bases, there was a span of 13 bases. CDR3 region: CASAIQGMNTEAFF. The CDR3 DNA follows: TGTGCCAGTGCGATACAGGGAATGAACACTGAAGCTTTCTTT.

The chain employs TRBV13 and TRBJ2-3, with 7 nucleotides matching TRBD2. Trimming at V came to 5 bases and at J to 6 bases, leaving 2 bases not matched to a gene. Germline V lookup: CDR1 PRHDT, CDR2 FYEKMQ (reference sequence). The CDR3 extends over 12 amino acids. CDR3 region: CASSPGGDTQYF. CDR3 DNA sequence: TGTGCCAGCAGCCCCGGGGGGGATACGCAGTATTTT.

The chain uses TRBV5-1 and TRBJ1-1; 11 bases are a match to TRBD1. CDR3 length: 15 residues. Per the germline V gene, CDR1 is SGHRS and CDR2 is YFSETQ. The trim removed 4 bases at V and 8 bases at J, leaving 10 bases unmatched. In DNA, the CDR3 is TGCGCCAGCAGCGTCGGGACAGGGGGTTTTGGGGAAGCTTTCTTT. Protein: CASSVGTGGFGEAFF.

The chain carries TRBV18 and TRBJ2-5, with 7 nucleotides matching TRBD2. This CDR3 contains 15 residues. V lost 6 bases and J lost 2; bases outside the gene matches: 9. Germline CDR1 and CDR2: KGHSH and LQKENI. This CDR3 reads CASSTRGLSQETQYF. The CDR3 DNA reads TGTGCCAGCTCCACCCGGGGACTATCTCAAGAGACCCAGTACTTC.

In DNA, the CDR3 is TGTGCCAGTAGTATTTGGCGGGGGGGGTCCTACAATGAGCAGTTCTTC. It translates to CASSIWRGGSYNEQFF. V usage is TRBV19 and J usage is TRBJ2-1; 9 bases map to TRBD2. Trimming removed 3 bases from V and 1 base from J; junction bases left unmatched: 4. CDR1 LNHDA and CDR2 SQIVND come from the germline V gene (reference sequence). The length of the CDR3 is 16 residues.

The J gene is TRBJ1-1, the V gene TRBV7-9; the D gene is possibly TRBD1 (6 bases). Germline V CDR1 and CDR2: SEHNR, FQNEAQ (reference sequence). Trimming pared 7 bases from V and 8 bases from J, leaving 17 bases between. The CDR3 length is 13 residues. CDR3 region: CASNPQPGVEAFF. CDR3 in DNA: TGTGCCAGCAATCCGCAGCCAGGGGTGGAAGCTTTCTTT.

In regard to this clone: One end of the junction does not line up with germline, which may come from a read error. The V call is TRBV7-7, the J call TRBJ2-3, with a tentative D call TRBD2 (6 bases). Per germline, CDR1 SSHAT and CDR2 FNYEAQ (reference sequence). The CDR3 sequence is 14 residues long. The CDR3 region is CASSAGPTTDTQYF. The DNA for the CDR3 is TGTGCTAGCAGCGCGGGACCGACCACAGATACGCAGTATTTT.

This chain uses TRBV11-1 with TRBJ2-1; D ambiguous. Germline V gene lookup returns CDR1 SGHAT and CDR2 FQDESV (reference sequence). Trimming took 1 base from V and 6 from J, leaving 7 bases between them. The CDR3 loop spans 13 amino acids. CDR3 amino acids: CASSLDPGNEQFF. Here the CDR3 DNA reads TGTGCCAGCAGCTTAGACCCAGGCAATGAGCAGTTCTTC.

The CDR3 sequence is CASGLVLGQRESQPQHF. DNA for the CDR3: TGTGCTAGTGGTTTGGTACTGGGGCAGCGTGAGAGTCAGCCCCAGCATTTT. V and J are TRBV12-5 and TRBJ1-5; D may be TRBD1 (5 bases). The CDR3 has 17 amino acids. Looked up from germline, CDR1 is LGHNT and CDR2 is FRNRAP. The germline V and J ends were trimmed by 0 bases and 6 bases, with 18 bases remaining between them.

This clone was picked up one time. The chain couples TRBV2 to TRBJ2-7, with 7 bases identical to TRBD1. The CDR3 runs to 12 residues. CDR1 and CDR2 from the germline V gene are SNHLY and FYNNEI. Losses at the gene ends were 4 bases for V and 5 bases for J; bases not matched to a gene: 2. The DNA of the CDR3 is TGTGCCAGCAGTGTGGACAGGAACGAGCAGTACTTC. Translation gives CASSVDRNEQYF.

This clone was observed once. This chain joins TRBV18 and TRBJ1-1, with D possibly TRBD1 on 6 matching bases. The CDR3 loop spans 16 amino acids. The V end lost 6 bases, the J end lost 7 bases, and 24 bases lay between the germline ends. Germline lookup yields CDR1 KGHSH and CDR2 LQKENI. CDR3 amino acids: CASSLKRQEAVGEAFF. The CDR3 nucleotides are TGTGCCAGCTCCCTAAAAAGACAGGAGGCGGTTGGTGAAGCTTTCTTT.

This rearrangement joins TRBV18 to TRBJ2-3; the D call may be TRBD1 or TRBD2 (5 bases each). V lost 2 bases to trimming and J lost 0 bases, with 9 bases between them. The CDR3 length is 15 residues. CDR1 is KGHSH and CDR2 is LQKENI in the germline V gene. The CDR3 nucleotides read TGTGCCAGCTCACCAGGGACGGCTAGCACAGATACGCAGTATTTT. Translating it yields CASSPGTASTDTQYF.